This T cell receptor (beta chain) was sequenced in a study of beta chain features in type 1 diabetes. Broader study findings: All four CD4+ subsets from Type 1 diabetes patients carried moderately but significantly shorter TCRB CDR3s.

The CDR3 is 15 residues long. The ends were cut back, 3 bases at V and 6 bases at J, with 15 bases in the middle. Germline V CDR1 and CDR2: SEHNR, FQNEAQ (reference sequence). On this clone: Its target is unknown.

Expressed TCRB transcripts got sequenced, as all isolated RNA was reverse transcribed. Profiling relied on immunoSEQ multiplex PCR, and the TCRdb table lists in-frame clones only, not all of them. The sample yields about 260,000 clones, just over 20% seen once. The V gene is TRBV7-9, the J gene TRBJ2-1, with a weak D call TRBD2 (5 bases). The TCR was taken from a woman in her 40s with type 1 diabetes. Material: naive CD4+ T cells from blood. The CDR3 protein is CASSFGGGSVNEQFF. CDR3 nucleotide sequence: TGTGCCAGCAGCTTCGGAGGTGGTAGCGTCAATGAGCAGTTCTTC.